Sample share makes the clone carrying this T cell receptor (beta chain) medium-sized. Its specificity is unknown. The record originates from a study of HIV-infected patients and healthy controls. Study outcomes and limitations: Donor HLA types were not determined in the study. Compared with controls, mean Gini indices were significantly raised in HIV-infected repertoires, possibly indicating oligoclonality.

CDR3 length: 15 amino acids. Germline lookup yields CDR1 DFQATT and CDR2 SNEGSKA (reference sequence). Trimming left V 4 bases short and J 4 bases short, with 17 bases between. No cell fractionation was done, so the repertoire covers all unsorted peripheral blood T cells. Alpha and beta constant-region primers primed reverse transcription of around 500 ng RNA. Each of the alpha and beta chains got its own library through chain-specific third strand synthesis with indices. The cDNA received a 5' RACE adapter containing a random hexamer plus an SP2 sequencing primer site. TCRdb processed the 5' RACE reads anew with MiXCR; each CDR3 protein has one entry. The sample carries about 15,000 distinct CDR3 sequences, 4.5% to 5.5% recorded once.

This TCR was sampled from an adult in good health. The chain recombines TRBV20-1 with TRBJ1-3; D might be TRBD1 (5 bases). The specimen sequenced was blood. The CDR3 spells CSAIPGAQFGNTIYF. DNA of the CDR3: TGCAGTGCTATTCCCGGGGCCCAGTTCGGAAACACCATATATTTT.